These 18 T cell receptor beta chains originate from one sample sequenced in a study of technical replicates of blood from several donors. Produced via immunoSEQ multiplex PCR; TCRdb's table is partial and in-frame only. The top ten hold 0.3% to 0.5% of the sample, which has roughly 72,000 clones, about nine tenths seen once. Source material: T cells isolated from PBMCs. The source of these receptors is a human donor in good health.

The rearrangement joins TRBV5-1 to TRBJ1-1; a weak D match, TRBD1 (5 bases). The CDR3 consists of 15 residues. V was clipped by 4 bases and J by 0 bases, with 13 bases between them. Germline V gene data show CDR1 as SGHRS and CDR2 as YFSETQ. The CDR3 coding sequence is TGCGCCAGCAGCCTTGACAGTGCCATGAACACTGAAGCTTTCTTT. It codes for CASSLDSAMNTEAFF.

V usage is TRBV5-1 and J usage is TRBJ2-5, with TRBD2 as a possible D gene (6 bases). Germline CDR1 is SGHRS and CDR2 is YFSETQ. Trimming took 4 bases from V and 0 from J, leaving 10 bases between them. The CDR3 runs 14 residues. The DNA of the CDR3 is TGCGCCAGCAGCGACGGGAGTTACCAAGAGACCCAGTACTTC. This gives the protein CASSDGSYQETQYF.

This chain links TRBV19 with TRBJ1-5, with D uncertain. This CDR3 region has 13 residues. Germline assignment: CDR1 LNHDA and CDR2 SQIVND (reference sequence). Trimming shortened V by 7 bases and J by 3 bases, and 10 bases separated the two germline ends. CDR3 protein: CASTPTLNQPQHF. The CDR3 nucleotides are TGTGCCAGTACCCCGACACTCAATCAGCCCCAGCATTTT.

This chain uses TRBV4-1 with TRBJ2-3, with 14 bases aligning to TRBD2. The CDR3 spans 16 residues. Trimming cost V 5 bases and J 4 bases; bases outside gene matches: 5. Germline assignment: CDR1 MGHRA and CDR2 YSYEKL. CDR3 nucleotide sequence: TGCGCCAGCAGCTCCCGACTAGCGGGAGGGGCAGATACGCAGTATTTT. Residues: CASSSRLAGGADTQYF.

This clone was detected only a few times. CDR3 region: CASSLAPGRQNTEAFF. The CDR3 nucleotides read TGTGCCAGCAGCTTAGCGCCCGGGAGACAGAACACTGAAGCTTTCTTT. The chain carries TRBV7-9 and TRBJ1-1; D ambiguous. Germline CDR1 SEHNR, CDR2 FQNEAQ (reference sequence). Trimming stripped 0 bases from V and 1 base from J, with 12 bases between. The length of the CDR3 is 16 residues. The complete variable domain, with remaining parts taken from reference TRBV7-9 and TRBJ1-1, reads DTGVSQNPRHKITKRGQNVTFRCDPISEHNRLYWYRQTLGQGPEFLTYFQNEAQLEKSRLLSDRFSAERPKGSFSTLEIQRTEQGDSAMYLCASSLAPGRQNTEAFFGQGTRLTVV.

This chain joins TRBV29-1 and TRBJ2-6; no reliable D call. The CDR3 extends over 12 amino acids. Trimming cost V 4 bases and J 1 base, with 2 bases left between them. Per the germline V gene, CDR1 is SQVTM and CDR2 is ANQGSEA. In DNA form, the CDR3 reads TGCAGCGTTGTATCTGGGGCCAACGTCCTGACTTTC. It yields the protein CSVVSGANVLTF.

The chain employs TRBV18 and TRBJ1-2; 9 bases agree with TRBD1. Germline V gene sequence: CDR1 KGHSH, CDR2 LQKENI. Trimming cost V 3 bases and J 8 bases; bases outside gene matches: 7. The CDR3 totals 14 residues. The DNA of the CDR3 is TGTGCCAGCTCACCTTCCGGGACAGGGAAAGGCTACACCTTC. This sequence encodes CASSPSGTGKGYTF.

This chain links TRBV28 with TRBJ1-5; the D is unclear. Germline V gene lookup returns CDR1 MDHEN and CDR2 SYDVKM. Trimming pared 8 bases from V and 2 bases from J, leaving 13 bases between. This CDR3 region has 14 residues. The CDR3: CASLSQDGNQPQHF. DNA of the CDR3: TGTGCCAGCTTATCCCAGGATGGCAATCAGCCCCAGCATTTT.

The J gene is TRBJ2-7, the V gene TRBV27, with a tentative D call TRBD2 (7 bases). V dropped 5 bases and J dropped 3 bases, with 17 bases sitting between them. The CDR3 has 15 amino acids. The germline V gene has CDR1 MNHEY and CDR2 SMNVEV (reference sequence). The CDR3 sequence: CASSGEGGRVYEQYF. DNA of the CDR3: TGTGCCAGCAGTGGGGAGGGGGGCCGTGTCTACGAGCAGTACTTC.

J is TRBJ2-2 and V is TRBV30; maybe TRBD1 (5 bases). The germline V gene has CDR1 GTSNPN and CDR2 SVGIG (reference sequence). The V gene lost 5 bases and the J gene lost 2 bases, with 15 bases spanning the gap. The length of the CDR3 is 15 residues. The CDR3 sequence is CAWLFDRLNTGELFF. CDR3 DNA: TGTGCCTGGCTCTTCGACAGACTTAACACCGGGGAGCTGTTTTTT. The variable domain in full, completed from reference TRBV30 and TRBJ2-2, reads SQTIHQWPATLVQPVGSPLSLECTVEGTSNPNLYWYRQAAGRGLQLLFYSVGIGQISSEVPQNLSASRPQDRQFILSSKKLLLSDSGFYLCAWLFDRLNTGELFFGEGSRLTVL.

A single count supports this clone. The V call is TRBV11-3, the J call TRBJ2-1; possibly TRBD2 for D (5 bases). Germline V lookup: CDR1 SGHNT, CDR2 YENEEA. V dropped 4 bases and J dropped 6 bases, with 13 bases sitting between them. CDR3 length: 14 residues. The CDR3 region is CASSSLAGLNEQFF. CDR3 DNA: TGTGCCAGCAGCTCCCTAGCCGGGCTCAATGAGCAGTTCTTC.

This clone was seen a few times. In the same sample, other DNA sequences code for this CDR3. CDR3 residues: CSVGQDSNQPQHF. In nucleotides, the CDR3 is TGCAGCGTAGGACAGGATAGCAATCAGCCCCAGCATTTT. The chain is built from TRBV29-1 and TRBJ1-5; 7 nucleotides line up with TRBD1. CDR1 SQVTM and CDR2 ANQGSEA come from the germline V gene. The CDR3 sequence is 13 residues long. The V gene end was trimmed by 6 bases and the J gene end by 0 bases; junction bases not matched to a gene: 2.

The J gene is TRBJ1-1, the V gene TRBV5-4; the match to TRBD1 covers 7 bases. This CDR3 has 12 residues. The V and J ends lost 4 bases and 11 bases, in that order; junction bases with no gene match: 8. CDR1 and CDR2 (germline): SGHNT, YYREEE (reference sequence). This CDR3 reads CASSVTGDRAFF. The CDR3 DNA reads as TGTGCCAGCAGCGTTACAGGGGATCGGGCTTTCTTT.

The V gene is TRBV19, the J gene TRBJ1-3; no clear D. Germline-derived CDR1 and CDR2 are LNHDA and SQIVND (reference sequence). Trimming took off 10 bases at V and 7 bases at J, with 17 bases between the two ends. The CDR3 has 13 amino acids. This CDR3 reads CATWITGANTIYF. CDR3 coding DNA: TGTGCCACCTGGATAACGGGAGCGAACACCATATATTTT.

This chain connects TRBV6-6 to TRBJ2-1, with D hard to call. Trimming took off 2 bases at V and 9 bases at J, with 5 bases between the two ends. This CDR3 spans 11 amino acids. The V gene's germline CDR1 is MNHNY and CDR2 SVGAGI (reference sequence). The CDR3 loop reads CASSYAGEQFF. Here the CDR3 DNA reads TGTGCCAGCAGTTACGCCGGTGAGCAGTTCTTC.

This sequence joins TRBV30 and TRBJ1-2; TRBD1 matches at 8 bases. There are 12 residues in the CDR3. CDR1 GTSNPN and CDR2 SVGIG come from the germline V gene (reference sequence). The junction had 6 bases not matched to a gene; V was cut back by 0 bases and J by 12 bases. CDR3 in amino acids: CAWSVARGQDTF. As DNA, the CDR3 is TGTGCCTGGAGTGTAGCCAGGGGGCAGGACACCTTC.

The chain combines TRBV28 with TRBJ1-2, with a weak D call TRBD1 (5 bases). V was clipped by 4 bases and J by 2 bases, with 5 bases between them. CDR1 and CDR2 (germline): MDHEN, SYDVKM. CDR3 length: 12 residues. The CDR3 DNA reads as TGTGCCAGCAGTTCAGGGAACTATGGCTACACCTTC. Protein product: CASSSGNYGYTF.

The chain employs TRBV29-1 and TRBJ1-1; D possibly corresponds to TRBD1 (6 bases). This CDR3 has 12 amino acids. V shed 8 bases and J shed 1 base, with 11 bases lying between them. Germline V CDR1 and CDR2: SQVTM, ANQGSEA. CDR3 DNA sequence: TGCAGCTTCAGGGGCCAGAACACTGAAGCTTTCTTT. This gives the protein CSFRGQNTEAFF.